This entry lists 18 T cell receptor beta chains sequenced from one sample in a study of STAT3 mutations in large granular lymphocyte leukemia. Study-level findings and limits: Every T-LGLL patient had at least one immunodominant TCRbeta clonotype.

These receptors' targets are unknown. Method: immunoSEQ multiplex PCR; TCRdb's copy keeps in-frame clones and lacks some. The data contain some 10,000 clones, over 75% of them seen just once; the ten biggest clones take up 85% to 90%. Input material: peripheral blood mononuclear cells. The receptors come from an elderly man with T-cell large granular lymphocyte leukemia. Some clones in this sample may be carry-over from other donors' samples.

The chain recombines TRBV5-4 with TRBJ1-4; tentative D call: TRBD1 (5 bases). Germline lookup yields CDR1 SGHNT and CDR2 YYREEE (reference sequence). V lost 3 bases to trimming and J lost 7 bases, with 7 bases between them. This CDR3 contains 12 residues. This CDR3 reads CASSWDAEKLFF. In DNA, the CDR3 is TGTGCCAGCAGCTGGGACGCTGAAAAACTGTTTTTT. The full variable domain, rest sourced from reference TRBV5-4 and TRBJ1-4, is ETGVTQSPTHLIKTRGQQVTLRCSSQSGHNTVSWYQQALGQGPQFIFQYYREEENGRGNFPPRFSGLQFPNYSSELNVNALELDDSALYLCASSWDAEKLFFGSGTQLSVL.

A word on this clone: Germline and junction disagree at one end, which may indicate a read error. The rearrangement links TRBV12-5 to TRBJ2-7; the D is unclear. Germline V lookup: CDR1 LGHNT, CDR2 FRNRAP. CDR3 length: 13 residues. CDR3 amino acids: CASGLGQSYEQYF. CDR3 DNA sequence: TGTGCTAGTGGATTGGGCCAATCCTACGAGCAGTACTTC.

V and J are TRBV5-1 and TRBJ2-7, with D tentatively TRBD1 (5 bases). Trimming took off 4 bases at V and 3 bases at J, with 17 bases between the two ends. CDR3 length: 15 residues. Per the germline V gene, CDR1 is SGHRS and CDR2 is YFSETQ. CDR3 protein: CASSPALSRDYEQYF. The DNA for the CDR3 is TGCGCCAGCAGCCCAGCGTTGTCCAGGGACTACGAGCAGTACTTC.

The gene calls are TRBV19 and TRBJ2-3; D might be TRBD2 (6 bases). Trimming shortened V by 3 bases and J by 14 bases, and 15 bases separated the two germline ends. Germline V gene data show CDR1 as LNHDA and CDR2 as SQIVND (reference sequence). The CDR3 extends over 12 amino acids. CDR3 amino acids: CASSIGGEGLYF. The CDR3 DNA reads as TGTGCCAGTAGTATTGGCGGGGAAGGCTTGTATTTT.

J is TRBJ1-5 and V is TRBV4-1, with TRBD1 matching 7 bases. Germline loops: CDR1 MGHRA, CDR2 YSYEKL. This CDR3 has 15 residues. J was trimmed by 3 bases and V by 3 bases; bases with no gene match: 5. The CDR3 region has the DNA TGCGCCAGCAGCCACGCAGGGGGGATCAATCAGCCCCAGCATTTT. Translated, it gives CASSHAGGINQPQHF.

This clone appeared once. This rearrangement joins TRBV5-1 to TRBJ2-5; 8 positions agree with TRBD1. CDR3 length equals 14 residues. CDR1 is SGHRS and CDR2 is YFSETQ in the germline V gene. V lost 4 bases to trimming and J lost 5 bases; unmatched junction nucleotides: 7. The CDR3 loop reads CASSRGQGWETQYF. CDR3 coding DNA: TGCGCCAGCAGCAGAGGACAGGGTTGGGAGACCCAGTACTTC.

The chain combines TRBV19 with TRBJ2-6; TRBD1 matches 10 bases. This CDR3 is built from 17 residues. Germline V gives CDR1 LNHDA, CDR2 SQIVND (reference sequence). The V segment lost 6 bases and the J segment 4 bases; nucleotides outside the gene matches: 9. CDR3 sequence: CASRPGQGSNGANVLTF. The CDR3 bases are TGTGCCAGTAGGCCGGGACAGGGGAGTAACGGGGCCAACGTCCTGACTTTC. The full variable domain, completed using reference TRBV19 and TRBJ2-6, is DGGITQSPKYLFRKEGQNVTLSCEQNLNHDAMYWYRQDPGQGLRLIYYSQIVNDFQKGDIAEGYSVSREKKESFPLTVTSAQKNPTAFYLCASRPGQGSNGANVLTFGAGSRLTVL.

The chain is built from TRBV9 and TRBJ2-7; tentatively, D is TRBD1 (6 bases). Trimming cost V 4 bases and J 3 bases, with 20 bases left between them. The CDR3 covers 16 residues. Germline V lookup: CDR1 SGDLS, CDR2 YYNGEE. This chain's CDR3 is CASSPSLGQMGYEQYF. The CDR3, as DNA: TGTGCCAGCAGCCCCAGCCTCGGACAGATGGGCTACGAGCAGTACTTC.

A few counts support this clone. This chain uses TRBV7-9 with TRBJ2-5; D perhaps matches TRBD2 (7 bases). The germline gives CDR1 SEHNR, CDR2 FQNEAQ (reference sequence). The CDR3 totals 12 residues. The V end lost 10 bases, the J end lost 5 bases, and 14 bases lay between the germline ends. CDR3 protein: CATGGAGETQYF. The CDR3 coding sequence is TGTGCCACTGGGGGGGCCGGGGAGACCCAGTACTTC. Full variable domain (outside the CDR3, taken from reference TRBV7-9 and TRBJ2-5): DTGVSQNPRHKITKRGQNVTFRCDPISEHNRLYWYRQTLGQGPEFLTYFQNEAQLEKSRLLSDRFSAERPKGSFSTLEIQRTEQGDSAMYLCATGGAGETQYFGPGTRLLVL.

The chain combines TRBV5-6 with TRBJ1-2; possibly TRBD1 for D (5 bases). The germline V gene encodes CDR1 SGHDT and CDR2 YYEEEE. Trimming removed 2 bases from V and 2 bases from J, with 10 bases in between. The CDR3 length is 14 residues. CDR3 loop: CASSFWHRNYGYTF. CDR3 DNA: TGTGCCAGCAGCTTTTGGCACAGGAACTATGGCTACACCTTC.

This sequence joins TRBV5-1 and TRBJ2-7; D tentatively reads TRBD1 or TRBD2 (5 bases each). Germline V gives CDR1 SGHRS, CDR2 YFSETQ. V was trimmed by 5 bases and J by 5 bases, leaving 11 bases between them. This CDR3 is 12 amino acids long. The CDR3 loop reads CASRGDLHEQYF. DNA of the CDR3: TGCGCCAGCAGGGGGGATCTGCACGAGCAGTACTTC.

The J gene is TRBJ2-1, the V gene TRBV6-6; 7 nucleotides align to TRBD1. Germline CDR1 reads MNHNY; CDR2 reads SVGAGI (reference sequence). V dropped 2 bases and J dropped 4; count of bases not matched to a gene: 2. The CDR3 extends over 14 amino acids. CDR3 nucleotides: TGTGCCAGCAGTTACCACAGGGGTTACAATGAGCAGTTCTTC. This encodes CASSYHRGYNEQFF.

J is TRBJ2-7 and V is TRBV14, with TRBD1 matching 8 bases. The V and J ends lost 8 bases and 4 bases, in that order; junction bases with no gene match: 7. The CDR3 extends over 13 amino acids. Germline V CDR1 and CDR2: SGHDN, FVKESK. The CDR3 region is CASRYQGAYEQYF. The DNA of the CDR3 is TGTGCCAGCCGATACCAGGGGGCGTACGAGCAGTACTTC.

This chain links TRBV5-1 with TRBJ2-5, with a possible D match to TRBD1 (6 bases). Germline V gene data show CDR1 as SGHRS and CDR2 as YFSETQ. The V gene lost 3 bases and the J gene lost 5 bases, with 14 bases spanning the gap. This CDR3 is 14 amino acids long. This chain's CDR3 is CASSYTGWGETQYF. The CDR3 nucleotides read TGCGCCAGCAGCTATACAGGGTGGGGGGAGACCCAGTACTTC.

The chain has TRBV29-1 and TRBJ2-5, with D perhaps matching TRBD2 (5 bases). The CDR3 spans 13 residues. V gave up 1 base and J gave up 3 bases, with 9 bases separating them. The germline V gene encodes CDR1 SQVTM and CDR2 ANQGSEA. The CDR3 reads CSVEAGLEETQYF. The CDR3 DNA reads as TGCAGCGTTGAAGCGGGGTTAGAAGAGACCCAGTACTTC.

CDR3 amino acids: CASSVQGEQFF. In nucleotides, the CDR3 is TGTGCCAGCAGCGTGCAAGGAGAGCAGTTCTTC. The chain has TRBV9 and TRBJ2-1; D gene ambiguous. V dropped 2 bases and J dropped 10 bases, with 7 bases sitting between them. CDR1 is SGDLS and CDR2 is YYNGEE in the germline V gene. The CDR3 contains 11 residues. The full variable domain, with the rest looked up from reference TRBV9 and TRBJ2-1, is DSGVTQTPKHLITATGQRVTLRCSPRSGDLSVYWYQQSLDQGLQFLIQYYNGEERAKGNILERFSAQQFPDLHSELNLSSLELGDSALYFCASSVQGEQFFGPGTRLTVL.

The chain carries TRBV7-2 and TRBJ1-3, with D perhaps TRBD1 (6 bases). Germline CDR1 reads SGHTA; CDR2 reads FQGNSA. Trimming removed 3 bases from V and 8 bases from J, with 14 bases in between. The CDR3 is made up of 14 amino acids. In nucleotides, the CDR3 is TGTGCCAGCAGCTTTCGGGGGCCGGCGGACACCATATATTTT. It specifies CASSFRGPADTIYF.

The chain uses TRBV6-6 and TRBJ1-5; a weak D match, TRBD1 (5 bases). The CDR3 covers 14 residues. The germline V and J ends were trimmed by 7 bases and 2 bases, with 12 bases remaining between them. Germline V gene data show CDR1 as MNHNY and CDR2 as SVGAGI (reference sequence). The CDR3 is CASIQRDGNQPQHF. The CDR3 coding sequence is TGTGCCAGCATCCAAAGGGACGGCAATCAGCCCCAGCATTTT.